This T cell receptor (beta chain) was identified in a study of OX40 agonist ivuxolimab in advanced cancers. On the study more broadly: In three patients, partial responses were observed, one with hepatocellular carcinoma and two with cutaneous melanoma.

Sequencing used immunoSEQ multiplex PCR; TCRdb keeps in-frame clones, though not all of them. The sample lists about 42,000 clones, approximately 78% occurring once. The V gene's germline CDR1 is SGHTS and CDR2 YDEGEE. CDR3 size: 15 residues. The V and J ends lost 2 bases and 1 base, in that order; junction bases with no gene match: 5. The TCR was taken from an adult with an advanced solid tumor such as melanoma, head and neck, liver or kidney cancer. This chain uses TRBV5-8 with TRBJ2-7, with TRBD1 identical over 8 bases. The material was CD4+ or CD8+ T cells sorted from blood, obtained in a trial of the OX40 agonist ivuxolimab. The CDR3 region is CASSFLGTGSYEQYV. CDR3 nucleotide sequence: TGTGCCAGCAGCTTTCTCGGGACAGGATCCTACGAGCAGTACGTC.